The clone carrying this TCR beta chain was observed at least ten times. The time point was: blood at routine non-recurrence follow-up after resection. Trimming cost V 1 base and J 7 bases; bases outside gene matches: 9. The CDR3 runs 16 residues. This specimen belongs to a study of spatial heterogeneity in lung cancer. TCRdb re-called the 5' RACE reads with MiXCR, one entry per CDR3 protein. The table has fewer than 20,000 distinct CDR3 sequences, around 9.6% seen once; the top ten hold less than 25%. Sequences were derived from PBMCs, sampled at follow-up. The chain recombines TRBV12-3 or TRBV12-4 with TRBJ2-1; 8 positions match TRBD2. The clonotype was recovered from a male donor with early-stage non-small cell lung cancer. This CDR3 is CASSLGSGRSGNEQFF. CDR3 nucleotides: TGTGCCAGCAGTTTAGGAAGCGGGAGATCGGGGAATGAGCAGTTCTTC.